This TCR beta chain was identified during a study of blood T cell repertoires in COVID-19. On the study more broadly: T cells, B-cell-depleted T cells, or PBMCs provided the cDNA or gDNA that served as material.

Cohort assignment relied on participant-reported clinical history. The CDR3 runs 11 residues. CDR1 and CDR2 (germline): GTSNPN, SVGIG (reference sequence). The germline V and J ends were trimmed by 1 base and 10 bases, with 10 bases remaining between them. The repertoire was sequenced with immunoSEQ multiplex PCR; TCRdb's copy has only in-frame clones and lacks some. The sample holds roughly 400,000 clones, roughly 87% seen once. This chain uses TRBV30 with TRBJ1-2, with D unclear. This receptor was identified in a woman between 35 and 50 years old with acute COVID-19. Sequencing was carried out using PBMCs or T cells enriched from blood (not recorded which). The CDR3 coding sequence is TGTGCCTGGAGTGGCCGAGCATACTACACCTTC. This codes for CAWSGRAYYTF.